A single T cell receptor beta chain is shown here with its context. The antigen is not known. Specified time point: pre-treatment sample, taken before nivolumab and TIL therapy. Tumor tissue came from excised metastases, mostly pleural nodules or supraclavicular lymph nodes. Tumor harvest preceded PD-1/PD-L1 blockade, followed by nivolumab treatment. Sequencing used immunoSEQ v3. Generated by immunoSEQ multiplex PCR, the TCRdb table keeps only in-frame clones and is missing some. The data hold approximately 87,000 clones, with just over 65% observed a single time. The data stem from a study of TIL therapy for anti-PD-1-resistant metastatic lung cancer. The wider study: Four tumors were EGFR-mutant and two were ALK-rearranged.

Study findings and constraints: Many TIL product clones were absent from baseline tumor, suggesting clonal contraction.

Losses at the gene ends were 8 bases for V and 5 bases for J; bases not matched to a gene: 9. Germline CDR1 reads SQVTM; CDR2 reads ANQGSEA. This CDR3 comprises 13 residues. The V gene is TRBV29-1, the J gene TRBJ1-2, with 9 bases lining up with TRBD1. The source is a person aged 25-85 years with non-small cell lung cancer. Sequencing was performed on tumor tissue, taken at baseline. The CDR3 coding sequence is TGCAGCATAACAGGGGGCAGTCGGTATGGCTACACCTTC. This sequence encodes CSITGGSRYGYTF. The whole variable domain, remainder taken from reference TRBV29-1 and TRBJ1-2, is SAVISQKPSRDICQRGTSLTIQCQVDSQVTMMFWYRQQPGQSLTLIATANQGSEATYESGFVIDKFPISRPNLTFSTLTVSNMSPEDSSIYLCSITGGSRYGYTFGSGTRLTVV.